This is a list of T cell receptor beta chains from one sample in a study of PD-1 blockade in classical Hodgkin lymphoma. Repertoires were generated with immunoSEQ multiplex PCR, while TCRdb's copy carries only in-frame clones and drops some. The sample records about 36,000 clones, more than 65% being singletons. The sequencing here drew on peripheral blood mononuclear cells (PBMCs), taken before the second cycle of nivolumab. All receptors come from a human donor with classical Hodgkin lymphoma. Each CDR3 is given with its conserved first and last residue. A D gene is named only where the DNA matches it firmly. Only some rows state a clone size, as once, few, many or a class for expanded clones.

TRBJ2-7	TRBV5-4	few	TRBD2	TGTGCCAGCAGCTCGGGACTAGCGGGAGCCTACGAGCAGTACTTC	CASSSGLAGAYEQYF
TRBJ2-3	TRBV7-2	NA	TRBD1	TGTGCCAGCAGCCGACAGGGGGCTCGCGCTGAGGATACGCAGTATTTT	CASSRQGARAEDTQYF
TRBJ2-2	TRBV28	NA	NA	TGTGCCAGCAGTCCCCCTTTAGGTGGAGGGGGGAGTCCCGGGGAGCTGTTTTTT	CASSPPLGGGGSPGELFF
TRBJ1-5	TRBV6-5	NA	NA	TGTGCCAGCAGTTACCGGGCCGTCAATCAGCCCCAGCATTTT	CASSYRAVNQPQHF
TRBJ1-6	TRBV7-8	NA	NA	TGTGCCAGCAGCTTAGCGTCCCGAACTAGGACACCCCTCCACTTT	CASSLASRTRTPLHF
TRBJ2-1	TRBV28	NA	TRBD1	TGTGCCAGCAGTTTAAGGGGACAGGGTGGGGATGAGCAGTTCTTC	CASSLRGQGGDEQFF
TRBJ2-1	TRBV5-1	few	NA	TGCGCCAGCAGCTTGGAGGAGGGGGCGCCCTACAATGAGCAGTTCTTC	CASSLEEGAPYNEQFF
TRBJ2-3	TRBV11-1	NA	NA	TGTGCCAGCAGCCCATATCCGGGGCTATCCACCACAGATACGCAGTATTTT	CASSPYPGLSTTDTQYF
TRBJ1-1	TRBV4-1	NA	TRBD1	TGCGCCAGCAGCCGAGAGCCGGGACAGGGGGCTAGCACTGAAGCTTTCTTT	CASSREPGQGASTEAFF
TRBJ1-4	TRBV15	NA	NA	TGTGCCACCAGTCCCGGGACCCAGAAGGGAGAAAAACTGTTTTTT	CATSPGTQKGEKLFF
TRBJ2-2	TRBV5-1	NA	NA	TGCGCCAGCAGCTTGGCTTTAGCGGCGTCCGGGGAGCTGTTTTTT	CASSLALAASGELFF
TRBJ2-7	TRBV6-6	NA	NA	TGTGCCAGCAGTTACATCCCCGGGACGGTATCCTACGAGCAGTACTTC	CASSYIPGTVSYEQYF
TRBJ2-1	TRBV27	once	NA	TGTGCCAGCAGTTCCGACAGTGCGTATGATGAGCAGTTCTTC	CASSSDSAYDEQFF
TRBJ2-3	TRBV9	NA	NA	TGTGCCAGCAGCGTTGGCAACACAGATACGCAGTATTTT	CASSVGNTDTQYF
TRBJ2-3	TRBV5-4	NA	NA	TGTGCCAGCAGCTTCGACGGGCGCACAGATACGCAGTATTTT	CASSFDGRTDTQYF
TRBJ1-4	TRBV7-8	NA	NA	TGTGCCAGCAGCTTTAGGGGGTCTGAAAAACTGTTTTTT	CASSFRGSEKLFF
TRBJ2-1	TRBV2	NA	NA	TGTGCCAGCAGGGGCTCCATCAATGAGCAGTTCTTC	CASRGSINEQFF
TRBJ2-7	TRBV5-1	NA	NA	TGCGCCAGCAGCTTGGACGGCTACGAGCAGTACTTC	CASSLDGYEQYF
TRBJ1-2	TRBV6-5	NA	TRBD1	TGTGCCAGCAGTAAACCGGGACAGGGGCTTTTCGGCTACACCTTC	CASSKPGQGLFGYTF
TRBJ2-7	TRBV5-1	NA	TRBD2	TGCGCCAGCAAACTAGCGGGGGGTCTCGAGCAGTACTTC	CASKLAGGLEQYF
TRBJ2-1	TRBV7-6	few	NA	TGTGCCAGCAGCTTAGGGGTAGGGGGTGGCGATGAGCAGTTCTTC	CASSLGVGGGDEQFF
TRBJ2-7	TRBV5-8	NA	NA	TGTGCCAGCAGCTTTCGTTCTAGCTTTTCCGCCTACGAGCAGTACTTC	CASSFRSSFSAYEQYF
TRBJ1-2	TRBV9	few	NA	TGTGCCAGCAGCCCTAGTCGACTGCTCTATGGCTACACCTTC	CASSPSRLLYGYTF
TRBJ1-2	TRBV20-1	NA	NA	TGCAGTGCTAGAGTGGCCTATGGCTACACCTTC	CSARVAYGYTF
TRBJ1-5	TRBV5-8	few	NA	TGTGCCAGCAGCCCGGGGAGTCAGCCCCAGCATTTT	CASSPGSQPQHF
TRBJ2-3	TRBV2	NA	NA	TGTGCCAGCAGGAGAAGGCCTAGCTTCACAGATACGCAGTATTTT	CASRRRPSFTDTQYF
TRBJ1-2	TRBV28	NA	NA	TGTGCCAGCAGTTTACGCAGGCCGTCCCACTATGGCTACACCTTC	CASSLRRPSHYGYTF
TRBJ1-1	TRBV11-2	NA	NA	TGTGCCAGCAGCAAGGGTCAGGGGAACACTGAAGCTTTCTTT	CASSKGQGNTEAFF
TRBJ1-2	TRBV15	NA	NA	TGTGCCACCAGCAGAGACCCCCGGGAGACCTATGGCTACACCTTC	CATSRDPRETYGYTF
TRBJ1-1	TRBV19	NA	TRBD1	TGTGCCAGTAGGCATGGGACAGGTCATAACACTGAAGCTTTCTTT	CASRHGTGHNTEAFF
TRBJ1-1	TRBV6-5	NA	NA	TGTGCCAGCAGTTACTCGATAGCTGGGACTGAAGCTTTCTTT	CASSYSIAGTEAFF
TRBJ1-6	TRBV2	NA	TRBD1	TGTGCCAGCAGTTTTCAGGGGGCCGTATCACCCCTCCACTTT	CASSFQGAVSPLHF
TRBJ1-5	TRBV28	NA	NA	TGTGCCAGCAGTTCCCCCGGGGAGGGCAATCAGCCCCAGCATTTT	CASSSPGEGNQPQHF
TRBJ1-2	TRBV6-1	NA	TRBD1	TGTGCCAGCAGGAGACAGGGTTCTAACTATGGCTACACCTTC	CASRRQGSNYGYTF
TRBJ2-3	TRBV2	NA	TRBD1	TGTGCCAGCAGCAGGGGACAGGGAAGCACAGATACGCAGTATTTT	CASSRGQGSTDTQYF
TRBJ1-2	TRBV29-1	NA	TRBD1	TGCAGCGGAGGGGACAGCCCCTATGGCTACACCTTC	CSGGDSPYGYTF
TRBJ1-1	TRBV6-4	NA	NA	TGTGCCAGCAGCCCCTACGGGGGTATGAACACTGAAGCTTTCTTT	CASSPYGGMNTEAFF
TRBJ1-5	TRBV19	NA	NA	TGTGCCAGTACCACCAGGGGTATTGGACAGCCCCAGCATTTT	CASTTRGIGQPQHF
TRBJ1-3	TRBV6-5	NA	NA	TGTGCCAGCAGGAGTTTAGGGATCTCTGGAAACACCATATATTTT	CASRSLGISGNTIYF
TRBJ2-3	TRBV5-4	NA	NA	TGTGCCAGCAGCCAGGCAGATACGCAGTATTTT	CASSQADTQYF
TRBJ1-3	TRBV15	once	TRBD1	TGTGCCACCAGCACCCGGACAGGGGCCGTTGGAAACACCATATATTTT	CATSTRTGAVGNTIYF
TRBJ2-3	TRBV5-5	NA	NA	TGTGCCAGCAGCTCCAGGGTAAATCCCCGGGATACGCAGTATTTT	CASSSRVNPRDTQYF
TRBJ1-3	TRBV30	few	TRBD1	TGTGCCTGGGCGACAGGGCTCTCTGGAAACACCATATATTTT	CAWATGLSGNTIYF
TRBJ1-2	TRBV20-1	few	NA	TGCAGTGCTAGAGACAGGGGTGGCTACACCTTC	CSARDRGGYTF
TRBJ2-1	TRBV5-1	NA	TRBD1	TGCGCCAGCAGCTCCGGACAGGAATACAATGAGCAGTTCTTC	CASSSGQEYNEQFF
TRBJ2-7	TRBV10-2	NA	TRBD1	TGCGCCAGCAGTGCAGGGGGCTCCTACGAGCAGTACTTC	CASSAGGSYEQYF
TRBJ1-4	TRBV21-1	NA	NA	TGTGCCAGCCCAAAGGGGTGTACGGTCGGCTCTAATGAAAAACTGTTTTTT	CASPKGCTVGSNEKLFF
TRBJ2-1	TRBV4-2	NA	NA	TGTGCCAGCAGCCAGAGGGGGGAATACAATGAGCAGTTCTTC	CASSQRGEYNEQFF
TRBJ2-6	TRBV28	NA	TRBD2	TGTGCCAGCAGTCTAGGAGAACTAGCGGGAACTGGGGCCAACGTCCTGACTTTC	CASSLGELAGTGANVLTF